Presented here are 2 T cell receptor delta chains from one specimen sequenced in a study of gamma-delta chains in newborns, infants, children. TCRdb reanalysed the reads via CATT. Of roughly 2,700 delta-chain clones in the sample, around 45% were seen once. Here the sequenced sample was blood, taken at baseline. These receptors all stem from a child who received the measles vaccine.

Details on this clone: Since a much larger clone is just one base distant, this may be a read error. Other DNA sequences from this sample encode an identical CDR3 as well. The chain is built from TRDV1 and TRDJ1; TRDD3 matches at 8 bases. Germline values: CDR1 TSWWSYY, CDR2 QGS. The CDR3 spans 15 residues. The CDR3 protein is CALGGNWGDTDKLIF. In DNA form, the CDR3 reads TGCGCTCTTGGGGGAAACTGGGGGGACACCGATAAACTCATCTTT.

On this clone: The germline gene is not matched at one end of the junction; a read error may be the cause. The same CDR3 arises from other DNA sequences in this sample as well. The DNA of the CDR3 is TGTGCTCTTGGGGAACTGGGGTTCCCGGGGGTCTACACCGATAAACTCATCTTC. Translating gives CALGELGFPGVYTDKLIF. This sequence joins TRDV1 and TRDJ1; the D gene is possibly TRDD3 (5 bases). The V gene's germline CDR1 is TSWWSYY and CDR2 QGS. The CDR3 is 18 residues long.